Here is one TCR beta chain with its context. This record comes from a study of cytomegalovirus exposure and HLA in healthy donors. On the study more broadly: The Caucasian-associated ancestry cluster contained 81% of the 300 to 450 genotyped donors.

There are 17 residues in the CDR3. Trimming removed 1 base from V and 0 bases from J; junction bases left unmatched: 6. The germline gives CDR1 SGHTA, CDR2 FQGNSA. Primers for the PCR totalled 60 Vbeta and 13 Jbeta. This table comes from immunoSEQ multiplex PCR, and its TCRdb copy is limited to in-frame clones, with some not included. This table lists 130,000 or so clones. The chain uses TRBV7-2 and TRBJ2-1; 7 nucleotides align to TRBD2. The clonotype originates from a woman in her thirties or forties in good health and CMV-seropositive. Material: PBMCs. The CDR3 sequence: CASSLVQRGSSYNEQFF. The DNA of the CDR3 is TGTGCCAGCAGCTTAGTCCAGCGGGGCTCCTCCTACAATGAGCAGTTCTTC. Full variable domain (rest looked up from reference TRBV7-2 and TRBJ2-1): GAGVSQSPSNKVTEKGKDVELRCDPISGHTALYWYRQSLGQGLEFLIYFQGNSAPDKSGLPSDRFSAERTGGSVSTLTIQRTQQEDSAVYLCASSLVQRGSSYNEQFFGPGTRLTVL.